These 24 T cell receptor beta chains were sequenced from one sample in a study of blood T cells in healthy people across ages. A J-beta primer mix and a sample-barcoded 5' primer were used in a second PCR of about 6 to 12 cycles. MiXCR, applied by TCRdb to the 5' RACE reads, yields one record per CDR3 protein. The sample holds approximately 790,000 distinct CDR3 sequences, 60% to 80% seen once. The sequencing input was blood. Receptors originate from a man between 25 and 39 years old in good health.

V is TRBV20-1 and J is TRBJ2-5; 9 bases match TRBD2. Germline V gives CDR1 DFQATT, CDR2 SNEGSKA (reference sequence). This CDR3 comprises 15 residues. J was trimmed by 1 base and V by 6 bases; bases with no gene match: 9. The CDR3 sequence: CSATPSGGLQETQYF. The CDR3 DNA reads as TGCAGTGCCACGCCAAGCGGGGGGCTCCAAGAGACCCAGTACTTC.

This clonotype was seen a few times. The rearrangement joins TRBV25-1 to TRBJ2-1, with 9 bases fitting TRBD1. Germline CDR1 reads MGHDK; CDR2 reads SYGVNS. The CDR3 covers 14 residues. The V segment lost 6 bases and the J segment 1 base; nucleotides outside the gene matches: 1. CDR3: CASRQGASYNEQFF. DNA of the CDR3: TGTGCCAGCAGACAGGGGGCTTCCTACAATGAGCAGTTCTTC.

The table lists this clonotype with a count of one. The chain uses TRBV21-1 and TRBJ1-2; the tabulated D call, TRBD1, remains unverified against the DNA. TRBV21-1 is deemed a pseudogene. The CDR3 extends over 16 amino acids. CDR3 nucleotide sequence: TGTGCCAGCAGCGACCGGATAGGACAGGGGACCTATGGCTACACCTTC. As protein: CASSDRIGQGTYGYTF.

The V and J genes are TRBV5-6 and TRBJ2-6; no firm D call. Germline V gene sequence: CDR1 SGHDT, CDR2 YYEEEE. V was shortened by 2 bases and J by 0 bases, with 9 bases between the two germline ends. CDR3 length: 16 amino acids. CDR3 region: CASSFGRLSGANVLTF. CDR3 DNA: TGTGCCAGCAGCTTCGGCAGACTCTCTGGGGCCAACGTCCTGACTTTC.

This clonotype was counted a few times. The chain joins TRBV9 to TRBJ1-2; 8 bases map to TRBD1. The CDR3 loop spans 15 amino acids. The germline V gene has CDR1 SGDLS and CDR2 YYNGEE. V was pared by 3 bases and J by 5 bases, with 9 bases of the junction left unmatched. In DNA, the CDR3 is TGTGCCAGCAGCGCCCAACCGGACAGGGTATATGGCTACACCTTC. The encoded protein is CASSAQPDRVYGYTF.

This clonotype was seen a single time. This chain joins TRBV29-1 and TRBJ2-7, with TRBD1 identical over 9 bases. From germline, CDR1 is SQVTM and CDR2 ANQGSEA. The length of the CDR3 is 15 residues. J was trimmed by 2 bases and V by 6 bases; bases with no gene match: 11. The CDR3 DNA is TGCAGCGTGGGTAAGGACAGGGGTGATGCCTACGAGCAGTACTTC. It translates to CSVGKDRGDAYEQYF.

Note on this clonotype: A read error may account for a junction end that differs from germline. The chain combines TRBV7-9 with TRBJ2-1, with a weak D call TRBD1 (6 bases). There are 11 residues in the CDR3. Germline V gene lookup returns CDR1 SEHNR and CDR2 FQNEAQ (reference sequence). The CDR3 here is CATQGDKEQFF. The DNA for the CDR3 is TGTGCCACTCAAGGGGACAAGGAGCAGTTCTTC. The whole variable domain, remainder taken from reference TRBV7-9 and TRBJ2-1, is DTGVSQNPRHKITKRGQNVTFRCDPISEHNRLYWYRQTLGQGPEFLTYFQNEAQLEKSRLLSDRFSAERPKGSFSTLEIQRTEQGDSAMYLCATQGDKEQFFGPGTRLTVL.

This clonotype was counted once. The J gene is TRBJ1-1, the V gene TRBV28; no clear D. Germline CDR1 is MDHEN and CDR2 is SYDVKM. CDR3 length: 14 amino acids. Deletions cut 2 bases from V and 11 bases from J, with 18 bases between. The DNA for the CDR3 is TGTGCCAGCAGTTTACAGGTTCTAACCTCACGGGCTTTCTTT. This translates into CASSLQVLTSRAFF.

This chain links TRBV6-5 with TRBJ2-4; possible D gene TRBD1, 5 bases. The J call could be wrong; TRBJ2-7 is a better fit for the DNA end. There are 16 residues in the CDR3. Germline lookup yields CDR1 MNHEY and CDR2 SVGAGI. The CDR3 region is CASSYHQDKPIYEQYF. In nucleotides, the CDR3 is TGTGCCAGCAGTTACCACCAGGACAAGCCCATCTACGAGCAGTACTTC.

The V gene is TRBV20-1, the J gene TRBJ1-2; TRBD1 aligns across 8 bases. CDR1 and CDR2 (germline): DFQATT, SNEGSKA (reference sequence). Trimming cost V 3 bases and J 8 bases; bases outside gene matches: 8. The CDR3 totals 13 residues. Here the CDR3 DNA reads TGCAGTGCTAGGCCCGGACAGGGTGAGGGCTACACCTTC. It yields the protein CSARPGQGEGYTF.

CDR3 DNA: TGTGCCACCAGCAGAGCGGGACCGATAACCAGCGAGCAGTACTTC. It codes for CATSRAGPITSEQYF. J is TRBJ2-4 and V is TRBV15; D might be TRBD1 or TRBD2, each matching 5 bases. The better agreement between TRBJ2-7 and the DNA end casts doubt on the J call. Germline CDR1 reads LNHNV; CDR2 reads YYDKDF (reference sequence). This CDR3 spans 15 amino acids.

The chain is built from TRBV29-1 and TRBJ2-7; TRBD2 might be the D (5 bases). This CDR3 is built from 16 residues. The V and J ends lost 0 bases and 2 bases respectively, with 17 bases between them. Germline V gene data show CDR1 as SQVTM and CDR2 as ANQGSEA. This CDR3 is CSVEDVEASRPYEQYF. The CDR3 nucleotides are TGCAGCGTTGAAGATGTGGAGGCGTCCAGGCCCTACGAGCAGTACTTC.

This sequence joins TRBV12-3 or TRBV12-4 and TRBJ2-5; 10 bases fit TRBD2. The V segment lost 6 bases and the J segment 5 bases; nucleotides outside the gene matches: 9. CDR3 length equals 15 residues. The CDR3 nucleotides are TGTGCCAGCAGATTAACTAGCGGGGCCTCGGAGACCCAGTACTTC. It codes for CASRLTSGASETQYF.

This chain joins TRBV7-9 and TRBJ2-5; no firm D call. CDR1 and CDR2 (germline): SEHNR, FQNEAQ (reference sequence). The CDR3 has 14 amino acids. Trimming took 2 bases from V and 5 from J, leaving 12 bases between them. This CDR3 is CASSLSPSPETQYF. The DNA for the CDR3 is TGTGCCAGCAGCTTAAGTCCCAGCCCCGAGACCCAGTACTTC.

The chain combines TRBV6-6 with TRBJ1-2; D unclear. Deletions cut 0 bases from V and 0 bases from J, with 8 bases between. The CDR3 runs 15 residues. Germline V CDR1 and CDR2: MNHNY, SVGAGI (reference sequence). For the CDR3, the DNA is TGTGCCAGCAGTTACTCAGGAGAGCCTAACTATGGCTACACCTTC. This encodes CASSYSGEPNYGYTF.

This clonotype has just a few counts. The chain uses TRBV7-2 and TRBJ1-2; 7 bases agree with TRBD1. The CDR3 is 14 amino acids. V lost 5 bases to trimming and J lost 7 bases; unmatched junction nucleotides: 10. The germline CDR1 and CDR2 sequences are SGHTA and FQGNSA. CDR3 bases: TGTGCCAGCAGCCGTCGGGACAGTGGGCGTGGCTACACCTTC. It is translated as CASSRRDSGRGYTF.

The chain is built from TRBV27 and TRBJ1-6, with a weak D call TRBD1 (5 bases). The CDR3 has 17 residues. Germline loops: CDR1 MNHEY, CDR2 SMNVEV (reference sequence). V was pared by 2 bases and J by 7 bases, with 18 bases between. CDR3 loop: CASSLVRGPPVNSPLHF. The CDR3 DNA sequence: TGTGCCAGCAGTTTAGTGCGGGGACCCCCTGTCAATTCACCCCTCCACTTT.

Comment on this clonotype: The junction departs from germline at one end; a sequencing error may be responsible. The chain is built from TRBV12-3 or TRBV12-4 and TRBJ2-1; D not resolved. This CDR3 has 12 amino acids. CDR3 loop: CTSGRSYNEQFF. The CDR3 DNA sequence: TGTACCAGTGGAAGGTCCTACAATGAGCAGTTCTTC.

This clonotype came up a few times. The chain uses TRBV7-3 and TRBJ2-1; D is possibly TRBD1 or TRBD2 (5 bases each). Germline assignment: CDR1 SGHTA and CDR2 FQGTGA. The length of the CDR3 is 17 residues. V shed 2 bases and J shed 2 bases, with 16 bases lying between them. The CDR3 spells CASSLEGTYSTYNEQFF. CDR3 coding DNA: TGTGCCAGCAGCTTAGAAGGGACGTATTCCACCTACAATGAGCAGTTCTTC.

Comments on this clonotype: This clone may be a read error of a much larger clone one base away. The chain joins TRBV6-5 to TRBJ1-2; the D gene is possibly TRBD1 (6 bases). Looked up from germline, CDR1 is MNHEY and CDR2 is SVGAGI. V was cut by 5 bases and J by 5 bases, with 15 bases left in between. The CDR3 runs to 14 residues. The CDR3 nucleotides read TGTGCCAGCAGTGACCGAGGGGGTCTTTATGGCTACACCTTC. Translated, it gives CASSDRGGLYGYTF.

As concerns this clonotype: The germline gene is not matched at one end of the junction; a read error may be the cause. The J gene is TRBJ2-7, the V gene TRBV28; unclear D gene. The CDR3 runs to 13 residues. The V gene's germline CDR1 is MDHEN and CDR2 SYDVKM. As DNA, the CDR3 is TGTGCCTGCAGCCCAGCAACCCGCTACGAGCAGTACTTC. Amino acids: CACSPATRYEQYF.

The chain carries TRBV2 and TRBJ1-2, with unresolved D. Germline loops: CDR1 SNHLY, CDR2 FYNNEI. Trimming removed 5 bases from V and 0 bases from J, with 10 bases in between. The CDR3 is 14 residues long. Written as DNA, the CDR3 is TGTGCCAGCAGTACCGGGAGGGCTAACTATGGCTACACCTTC. Its translation: CASSTGRANYGYTF. Full variable domain (rest looked up from reference TRBV2 and TRBJ1-2): EPEVTQTPSHQVTQMGQEVILRCVPISNHLYFYWYRQILGQKVEFLVSFYNNEISEKSEIFDDQFSVERPDGSNFTLKIRSTKLEDSAMYFCASSTGRANYGYTFGSGTRLTVV.

CDR3 coding DNA: TGTGCCATCAGTGATAAACATAGCACAGATACGCAGTATTTT. Its translation: CAISDKHSTDTQYF. The chain uses TRBV10-3 and TRBJ2-3; no firm D call. Looked up from germline, CDR1 is ENHRY and CDR2 is SYGVKD. This CDR3 is 14 amino acids long. The V end lost 3 bases, the J end lost 0 bases, and 7 bases lay between the germline ends.

Notes on this clonotype: A much larger clone lies a single base off, so this may be a read error. The rearrangement uses TRBV7-2 and TRBJ2-1; D ambiguous. The V end lost 1 base, the J end lost 13 bases, and 17 bases lay between the germline ends. The CDR3 is 14 residues long. Germline values: CDR1 SGHTA, CDR2 FQGNSA. CDR3 region: CASSLVVGGETQFF. In nucleotides, the CDR3 is TGTGCCAGCAGCTTAGTCGTTGGTGGCGAGACCCAGTTCTTC.